A single sample gave rise to the 28 T cell receptor beta chains below, sequenced in a study of cytomegalovirus exposure and HLA in healthy donors. Primers for the PCR totalled 60 Vbeta and 13 Jbeta. Assay used: immunoSEQ multiplex PCR; TCRdb lists only in-frame clones, some missing. The profile shows 110,000 to 150,000 clones, roughly 10% of them singletons. The source material was PBMCs. The receptors were gathered from a man aged 45 to 65 in good health and CMV-seronegative.

This chain connects TRBV18 to TRBJ1-5; D unresolved. Trimming pared 3 bases from V and 1 base from J, leaving 4 bases between. The germline V gene encodes CDR1 KGHSH and CDR2 LQKENI. The CDR3 sequence is 13 residues long. As DNA, the CDR3 is TGTGCCAGCTCACCCGTAAGCAATCAGCCCCAGCATTTT. Translation: CASSPVSNQPQHF.

This rearrangement joins TRBV10-2 to TRBJ2-5, with 8 bases identical to TRBD2. The J call is uncertain, as TRBJ2-7 better fits the DNA end. The CDR3 has 18 residues. Per the germline V gene, CDR1 is WSHSY and CDR2 is SAAADI. DNA of the CDR3: TGCGCCAGCAGTGAGTCGAAATACCAGCGGGAGTTTGTAAACGAGCAGTACTTC. Its translation: CASSESKYQREFVNEQYF.

This clone turned up a few times. V and J are TRBV28 and TRBJ2-3; D may be TRBD2 (7 bases). The CDR3 totals 14 residues. The V end was cut by 7 bases, the J end by 4 bases, with 15 bases between. Germline CDR1 MDHEN, CDR2 SYDVKM. The CDR3 region has the DNA TGTGCCAGCATCGAGGGGGGGAGGTCAGATACGCAGTATTTT. Translation gives CASIEGGRSDTQYF. The full variable domain, completed using reference TRBV28 and TRBJ2-3, is DVKVTQSSRYLVKRTGEKVFLECVQDMDHENMFWYRQDPGLGLRLIYFSYDVKMKEKGDIPEGYSVSREKKERFSLILESASTNQTSMYLCASIEGGRSDTQYFGPGTRLTVL.

This clone was seen a few times. The CDR3 DNA is TGTGCCAGCAGTATACAGGGACCTGGAAACACCATATATTTT. Its translation: CASSIQGPGNTIYF. The chain carries TRBV28 and TRBJ1-3, with D maybe TRBD1 (6 bases). Per germline, CDR1 MDHEN and CDR2 SYDVKM. Trimming cost V 5 bases and J 2 bases, with 10 bases left between them. The CDR3 covers 14 residues.

This clone was detected a few times. V is TRBV5-1 and J is TRBJ2-3; D possibly corresponds to TRBD2 (7 bases). The CDR3 consists of 16 residues. The germline V gene encodes CDR1 SGHRS and CDR2 YFSETQ. Trimming took 4 bases from V and 0 from J, leaving 15 bases between them. CDR3 DNA sequence: TGCGCCAGCAGCCCCGGGGAGGGGGGAAGCACAGATACGCAGTATTTT. Its protein is CASSPGEGGSTDTQYF.

This rearrangement joins TRBV10-1 to TRBJ2-1; D is perhaps TRBD2 (5 bases). This CDR3 has 13 amino acids. Germline loops: CDR1 WNHNN, CDR2 SYGVQD (reference sequence). Trimming removed 7 bases from V and 8 bases from J, with 15 bases in between. The CDR3 sequence: CASKGRATDEQFF. In nucleotides, the CDR3 is TGCGCCAGCAAAGGGCGGGCCACGGATGAGCAGTTCTTC.

The V and J genes are TRBV6-4 and TRBJ2-2, with D possibly being TRBD1 (5 bases). Germline CDR1 reads MRHNA; CDR2 reads SNTAGT. Trimming took 4 bases from V and 3 from J, leaving 6 bases between them. CDR3 length: 13 amino acids. The chain's CDR3 is CASSVGDTGELFF. The CDR3 coding sequence is TGTGCCAGCAGTGTAGGGGACACCGGGGAGCTGTTTTTT.

The chain carries TRBV10-1 and TRBJ2-3, with D perhaps TRBD1 (5 bases). Trimming cost V 0 bases and J 4 bases, with 11 bases left between them. The CDR3 consists of 15 residues. From germline, CDR1 is WNHNN and CDR2 SYGVQD (reference sequence). The DNA of the CDR3 is TGCGCCAGCAGTGAGTCGGGGCTAGTGTCAGATACGCAGTATTTT. Residues: CASSESGLVSDTQYF.

This chain joins TRBV2 and TRBJ1-2; D not certain. The CDR3 extends over 14 amino acids. The germline CDR1 and CDR2 sequences are SNHLY and FYNNEI. The V gene lost 7 bases and the J gene lost 4 bases, with 16 bases spanning the gap. The chain's CDR3 is CASTPERGFYGYTF. The CDR3 DNA is TGTGCCAGCACCCCCGAGCGGGGTTTCTATGGCTACACCTTC.

This sequence joins TRBV7-9 and TRBJ2-7; TRBD2 agrees at 7 bases. The V segment lost 5 bases and the J segment 0 bases; nucleotides outside the gene matches: 7. The CDR3 is 15 amino acids. Germline V lookup: CDR1 SEHNR, CDR2 FQNEAQ (reference sequence). The CDR3: CASSPLLAASYEQYF. CDR3 DNA sequence: TGTGCCAGCAGCCCCCTCCTAGCGGCCTCCTACGAGCAGTACTTC. The whole variable domain, remainder taken from reference TRBV7-9 and TRBJ2-7, is DTGVSQNPRHKITKRGQNVTFRCDPISEHNRLYWYRQTLGQGPEFLTYFQNEAQLEKSRLLSDRFSAERPKGSFSTLEIQRTEQGDSAMYLCASSPLLAASYEQYFGPGTRLTVT.

This clone was found a few times. The chain carries TRBV2 and TRBJ2-1; D perhaps matches TRBD2 (5 bases). The CDR3 covers 14 residues. Deletions cut 4 bases from V and 4 bases from J, with 11 bases between. The germline V gene has CDR1 SNHLY and CDR2 FYNNEI. The CDR3 region is CASSVAGLYNEQFF. CDR3 bases: TGTGCCAGCAGTGTTGCGGGCCTATACAATGAGCAGTTCTTC.

This clone turned up a few times. In the same sample, other DNA sequences code for this CDR3. V usage is TRBV27 and J usage is TRBJ1-1; no clear D. Germline CDR1 is MNHEY and CDR2 is SMNVEV (reference sequence). The length of the CDR3 is 12 residues. The V end was cut by 5 bases, the J end by 4 bases, with 8 bases between. The CDR3 DNA reads TGTGCCAGCAGTCCCCGCGGCACTGAAGCTTTCTTT. It is translated as CASSPRGTEAFF.

The rearrangement links TRBV19 to TRBJ1-5, with 11 bases identical to TRBD1. CDR1 and CDR2 from the germline V gene are LNHDA and SQIVND (reference sequence). The CDR3 consists of 17 residues. J gave up 2 bases and V 3 bases, and 6 bases lay outside the gene matches. CDR3 region: CASSMLGTGGGNQPQHF. The CDR3 DNA sequence: TGTGCCAGTAGTATGCTCGGGACAGGGGGTGGCAATCAGCCCCAGCATTTT.

The rearrangement joins TRBV2 to TRBJ1-2, with D possibly TRBD1 on 5 matching bases. Germline assignment: CDR1 SNHLY and CDR2 FYNNEI. The V end was cut by 4 bases, the J end by 3 bases, with 12 bases between. There are 14 residues in the CDR3. In nucleotides, the CDR3 is TGTGCCAGCAGTGTCCGAGGGGACTACTATGGCTACACCTTC. It codes for CASSVRGDYYGYTF.

The rearrangement uses TRBV7-9 and TRBJ2-1; tentatively, D is TRBD1 (5 bases). The germline V gene has CDR1 SEHNR and CDR2 FQNEAQ (reference sequence). The CDR3 runs to 13 residues. Trimming removed 10 bases from V and 2 bases from J, with 12 bases in between. CDR3 nucleotide sequence: TGTGCCACCCTCCTAGGGGCCTACAATGAGCAGTTCTTC. Its protein product is CATLLGAYNEQFF.

The table lists this clone with a few counts. The gene calls are TRBV5-6 and TRBJ2-7, with TRBD1 matching over 10 bases. Germline CDR1 SGHDT, CDR2 YYEEEE. Trimming took 6 bases from V and 2 from J; bases not matched to a gene: 8. The CDR3 length is 15 residues. The CDR3 sequence: CASTTTGTGAYEQYF. DNA of the CDR3: TGTGCCAGCACCACCACCGGGACAGGGGCCTACGAGCAGTACTTC.

The V gene is TRBV11-2, the J gene TRBJ1-5; 7 nucleotides match TRBD1. Germline CDR1 and CDR2: SGHAT and FQNNGV. J lost 4 bases, V lost 5 bases, and 8 bases had no gene match. The CDR3 totals 15 residues. CDR3 in DNA: TGTGCCAGCAGCGTATCCGGGACAGAAAATCAGCCCCAGCATTTT. Translation: CASSVSGTENQPQHF.

The chain recombines TRBV5-4 with TRBJ2-2; D call uncertain. Germline V CDR1 and CDR2: SGHNT, YYREEE (reference sequence). With 3 bases removed from V and 3 bases from J, the gap between germline ends came to 6 bases. This CDR3 has 13 amino acids. CDR3 DNA: TGTGCCAGCAGCTACACAGACACCGGGGAGCTGTTTTTT. Amino acids: CASSYTDTGELFF.

Points on this clone: Given the absence of the conserved phenylalanine or tryptophan at the CDR3 end, a read error is likely. V usage is TRBV5-5 and J usage is TRBJ1-1, with TRBD1 matching over 7 bases. V gave up 4 bases and J gave up 2 bases; unmatched junction bases: 11. CDR1 and CDR2 from the germline V gene are SGHKS and YYEKEE (reference sequence). The CDR3 extends over 16 amino acids. The CDR3 nucleotides are TGTGCCAGCAGCCGGGACCGGGGGACAGAAAACACTGAAGCTTTCCTT. Protein sequence: CASSRDRGTENTEAFL.

The rearrangement joins TRBV5-1 to TRBJ1-1; D perhaps matches TRBD1 (5 bases). The V gene lost 0 bases and the J gene lost 0 bases, with 9 bases spanning the gap. The CDR3 runs to 15 residues. Germline values: CDR1 SGHRS, CDR2 YFSETQ. CDR3 sequence (DNA): TGCGCCAGCAGCTTGGATCAGGGCATGAACACTGAAGCTTTCTTT. Its translation is CASSLDQGMNTEAFF.

The J gene is TRBJ2-7, the V gene TRBV19, with D possibly TRBD1 on 5 matching bases. The CDR3 has 14 amino acids. The germline V gene encodes CDR1 LNHDA and CDR2 SQIVND (reference sequence). Between the trimmed V and J ends, which lost 3 bases and 2 bases, there was a span of 11 bases. The CDR3 DNA follows: TGTGCCAGTAGTATTAACAGGCCCCCCTACGAGCAGTACTTC. Amino acid sequence: CASSINRPPYEQYF.

This chain links TRBV28 with TRBJ2-7; D gene unclear. The germline V gene encodes CDR1 MDHEN and CDR2 SYDVKM. This CDR3 has 15 amino acids. Trimming stripped 5 bases from V and 0 bases from J, with 14 bases between. Written as DNA, the CDR3 is TGTGCCAGCAGTCCGGGTTTCGGAAGCTCCTACGAGCAGTACTTC. Protein product: CASSPGFGSSYEQYF.

V and J are TRBV19 and TRBJ2-7; 10 bases are shared with TRBD1. Trimming took 5 bases from V and 3 from J; bases not matched to a gene: 7. Per the germline V gene, CDR1 is LNHDA and CDR2 is SQIVND (reference sequence). The CDR3 is 15 amino acids. DNA of the CDR3: TGTGCCAGTAGTCCCCGGACAGGGGGACACTACGAGCAGTACTTC. The encoded protein is CASSPRTGGHYEQYF.

This sequence joins TRBV7-2 and TRBJ2-7; TRBD2 might be the D (5 bases). Trimming pared 0 bases from V and 0 bases from J, leaving 6 bases between. CDR1 SGHTA and CDR2 FQGNSA come from the germline V gene. This CDR3 region has 14 residues. CDR3 amino acids: CASSLASASYEQYF. CDR3 sequence (DNA): TGTGCCAGCAGCTTAGCTAGCGCCTCCTACGAGCAGTACTTC.

Only a few counts were recorded for this clone. The chain has TRBV5-1 and TRBJ1-6; TRBD1 agrees at 7 bases. Trimming at V came to 4 bases and at J to 0 bases, leaving 4 bases not matched to a gene. CDR1 and CDR2 (germline): SGHRS, YFSETQ. The CDR3 is 16 residues long. The CDR3 reads CASSRDSSSYNSPLHF. CDR3 nucleotide sequence: TGCGCCAGCAGCCGGGACAGTAGCTCCTATAATTCACCCCTCCACTTT. The whole variable domain, remainder taken from reference TRBV5-1 and TRBJ1-6, is KAGVTQTPRYLIKTRGQQVTLSCSPISGHRSVSWYQQTPGQGLQFLFEYFSETQRNKGNFPGRFSGRQFSNSRSEMNVSTLELGDSALYLCASSRDSSSYNSPLHFGNGTRLTVT.

This chain links TRBV9 with TRBJ2-1, with D uncertain. This CDR3 has 13 residues. V lost 4 bases and J lost 5, with 10 bases in between. Per the germline V gene, CDR1 is SGDLS and CDR2 is YYNGEE. The CDR3 DNA follows: TGTGCCAGCAGCCTTATGACAAACAATGAGCAGTTCTTC. Amino acid sequence: CASSLMTNNEQFF.

This clone showed up just a few times. The rearrangement uses TRBV25-1 and TRBJ1-4, with 9 bases identical to TRBD1. The V gene's germline CDR1 is MGHDK and CDR2 SYGVNS. V dropped 5 bases and J dropped 0; count of bases not matched to a gene: 7. This CDR3 has 17 amino acids. The CDR3 DNA follows: TGTGCCAGCAGTTCCCGGGACAGGGACGCAACTAATGAAAAACTGTTTTTT. Its protein is CASSSRDRDATNEKLFF.

The chain employs TRBV29-1 and TRBJ2-7, with 7 bases lining up with TRBD2. Unmatched junction bases numbered 4, after V lost 2 bases and J lost 3 bases. The germline CDR1 and CDR2 sequences are SQVTM and ANQGSEA. The CDR3 has 13 amino acids. The chain's CDR3 is CSVELAERYEQYF. The CDR3 nucleotides are TGCAGCGTTGAACTAGCGGAACGCTACGAGCAGTACTTC.